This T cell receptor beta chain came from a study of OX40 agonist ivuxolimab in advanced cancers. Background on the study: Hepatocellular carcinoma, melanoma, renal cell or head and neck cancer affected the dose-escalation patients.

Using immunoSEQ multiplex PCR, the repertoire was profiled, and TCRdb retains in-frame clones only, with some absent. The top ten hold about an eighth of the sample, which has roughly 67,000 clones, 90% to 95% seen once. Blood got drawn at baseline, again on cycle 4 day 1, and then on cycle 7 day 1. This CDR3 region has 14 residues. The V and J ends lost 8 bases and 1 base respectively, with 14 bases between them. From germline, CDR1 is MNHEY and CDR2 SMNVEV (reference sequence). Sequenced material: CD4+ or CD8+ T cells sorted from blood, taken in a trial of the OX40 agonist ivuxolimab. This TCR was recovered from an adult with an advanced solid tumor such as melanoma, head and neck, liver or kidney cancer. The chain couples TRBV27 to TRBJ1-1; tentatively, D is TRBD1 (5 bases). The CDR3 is CASYRGWENTEAFF. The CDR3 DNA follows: TGTGCCAGCTACCGGGGGTGGGAGAACACTGAAGCTTTCTTT.